There are a few counts of the clone carrying this T cell receptor beta chain. What it binds is unknown. At one of its ends the junction is not consistent with the germline gene, which may arise from a read error. The data stem from a study of post-analysis software for immune sequencing data. Study results and limitations: In patients, TRBV5-6, TRBV5-1 and TRBV20-1 belonged to several TRBV segments found more frequently than in controls. Co-batched samples clustered tightly together by F measure. Multiple sclerosis was associated with a significant reduction in normalized Chao1 diversity relative to controls.

The CDR3 loop spans 14 amino acids. CDR1 and CDR2 from the germline V gene are SGHRS and YFSETQ. Libraries were made from TCR beta cDNA, and they carried unique molecular identifiers. Each CDR3 protein is one row after TCRdb ran MiXCR on the PCR reads. The data show about 180,000 distinct CDR3 sequences, about 30% seen once. This clonotype was obtained from a girl between 10 and 17 years old with multiple sclerosis. The rearrangement uses TRBV5-1 and TRBJ2-3; D is tentatively TRBD1 or TRBD2 (5 bases each). Sequenced: blood. Written as DNA, the CDR3 is TGCGCCGGCAGCTTGGACACCGGGACGCAGTGGCAGTATTTT. It translates to CAGSLDTGTQWQYF.